This note documents a single TCR beta chain sequence. What this receptor recognizes is not known. Base qualities are not provided; no much larger clone lies one nucleotide away. DNA from uncultured naive and memory CD4+ T cells underwent immunoSEQ TCR-beta sequencing at deep resolution. The original methods were these. Preprocessing removed nonproductive sequences and CDR3s not starting with C, not ending with F or W, or shorter than 7 amino acids. Cultured and uncultured naive and memory CD4+ repertoires were searched for CDR3s previously identified as spike- and CEF-reactive. Pairwise Levenshtein distance, computed with the stringdist R package after three terminal residues were trimmed from each end, was used as the measure of CDR3 homology. What TCRdb holds here is the immuneACCESS table cut down to in-frame rearrangements. Part of the clones is not present; checked against another copy, under half of the missing clones reflect an unresolved V gene, and the others are unexplained. V, J and clone size are those of that table, while D and trimming were read from the DNA. The sample table contains some 65,000 clones; only one count was recorded for 87% of them. In total, the top ten clones hold roughly 1.6% of the sample.

The sample is drawn from a study of CD4 T cells in relation to SARS-CoV-2 and coronaviruses (dated by TCRdb to about 2021). Notes on the research overall: Shared crossreactive spike epitopes were mapped to their HLA restriction using patient-derived lymphoblastoid cell lines. At the level of individual TCR clonotypes, the study measured memory CD4+ T cell crossreactivity between SARS-CoV-2 spike protein and common cold coronavirus spike proteins. The Adaptive Biotechnologies TCR-sequencing kit was used to sequence samples from a few pre-COVID donors and the naive versus memory experiments, while other data came from Illumina-based sequencing. A different, Illumina-based TCR-beta assay was used to sequence expansion assays from other donors in the study.

CD4+ T cells from unexposed donors were collected before the COVID-19 pandemic (2011-2018). Naive and memory CD4+ T cells were separated from cryopreserved PBMCs by first enriching for CD4 and then performing EasySep naive CD4+ T cell enrichment. The leukapheresis product used for the unexposed donors was purchased from a commercial source. Ficoll-Paque PLUS gradient centrifugation was used to isolate PBMCs from leukapheresis product or whole blood. The PBMCs went either fresh into the expansion assay or into cryopreservation at -140 degrees C. The QIAamp Micro DNA Kit was used to extract genomic DNA from the CD4+ T cells. V has 5 bases trimmed and J has 1 base trimmed; junction bases matching no gene number 5. Taken from cysteine to phenylalanine, the CDR3 has 15 residues. The kept DNA is CDR3 alone, 45 bases in frame from the first base. CDR1 MDHEN and CDR2 SYDVKM are derived from the germline V gene.

Findings and caveats that apply to the study as a whole: The study was limited by small numbers of patients and tested TCRs. Significantly weaker SARS-CoV-2-driven expansion was shown by crossreactive clones than by monoreactive clones, consistent with antigenic imprinting. Naive versus memory sequencing indicated the assay detects memory recall responses rather than primary responses primed during culture. Because the crossreactivity analysis focused on spike protein, crossreactivity against other viral proteins was not assessed. In about two thirds of donors, memory CD4+ clonotypes turned up that crossrecognized SARS-CoV-2 and at least one common cold coronavirus spike. Because no donor provided both pre-pandemic and post-infection samples, tracing the source of pre-existing responses was limited.

This TCR came from a human donor in good health. This chain is built from TRBV28 and TRBJ2-7, and TRBD1 matches 10 of the central bases. The source material was memory CD4+ T cells from PBMCs. This specimen's cell subset or site label, per the study, means: memory (non-naive) CD4+ T cells. CDR3 loop: CASSPGTGVSYEQYF. At the DNA level, the sequence is TGTGCCAGCAGTCCAGGGACAGGGGTATCCTACGAGCAGTACTTC.